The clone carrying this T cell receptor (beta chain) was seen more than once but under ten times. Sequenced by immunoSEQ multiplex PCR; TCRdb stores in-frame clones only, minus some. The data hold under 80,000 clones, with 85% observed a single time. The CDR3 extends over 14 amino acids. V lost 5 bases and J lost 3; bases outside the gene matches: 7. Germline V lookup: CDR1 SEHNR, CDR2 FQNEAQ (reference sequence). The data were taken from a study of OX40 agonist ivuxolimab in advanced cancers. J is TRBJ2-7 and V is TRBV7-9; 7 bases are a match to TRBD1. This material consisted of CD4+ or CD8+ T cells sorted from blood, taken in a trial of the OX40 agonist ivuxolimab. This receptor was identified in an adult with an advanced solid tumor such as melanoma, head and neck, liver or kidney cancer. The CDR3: CASSPGTVVYEQYF. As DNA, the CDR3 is TGTGCCAGCAGCCCCGGGACAGTAGTCTACGAGCAGTACTTC.